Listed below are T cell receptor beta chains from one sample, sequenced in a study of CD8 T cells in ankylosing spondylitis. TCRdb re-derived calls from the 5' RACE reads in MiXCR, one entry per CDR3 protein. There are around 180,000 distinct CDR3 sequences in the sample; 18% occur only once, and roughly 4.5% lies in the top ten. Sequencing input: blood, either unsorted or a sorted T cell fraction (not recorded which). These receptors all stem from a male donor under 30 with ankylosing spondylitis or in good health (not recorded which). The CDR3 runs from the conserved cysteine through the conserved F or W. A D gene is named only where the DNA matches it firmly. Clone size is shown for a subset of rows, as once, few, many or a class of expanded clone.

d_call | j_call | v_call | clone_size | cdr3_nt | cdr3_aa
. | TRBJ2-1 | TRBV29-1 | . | TGCAGCGTTGAAGATTATTGGCGAGATGAGCAGTTCTTC | CSVEDYWRDEQFF
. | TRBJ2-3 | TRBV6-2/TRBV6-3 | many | TGTGCCAGCAGTTACGAAGCGGACCTATACACAGATACGCAGTATTTT | CASSYEADLYTDTQYF
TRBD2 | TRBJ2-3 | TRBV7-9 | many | TGTGCCAGCAACGTACTAGCGGGAAGGACAGATACGCAGTATTTT | CASNVLAGRTDTQYF
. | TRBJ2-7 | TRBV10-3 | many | TGTGCCATCAGGCCGGGAGTAACCTACGAGCAGTACTTC | CAIRPGVTYEQYF
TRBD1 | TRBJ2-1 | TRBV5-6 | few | TGTGCCAGCAGCTTTAGAAACGGACAGGGAACTAGTCCACCGTCCAATGAGCAGTTCTTC | CASSFRNGQGTSPPSNEQFF
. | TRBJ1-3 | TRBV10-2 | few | TGCGCCAGCAGCTACGGCCTGGTTAAGGGCTCTGGAAACACCATATATTTT | CASSYGLVKGSGNTIYF
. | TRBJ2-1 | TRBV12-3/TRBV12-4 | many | TGTGCCAGCAGTCCTCGTATTGAGCAGTTCTTC | CASSPRIEQFF
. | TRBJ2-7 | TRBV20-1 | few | TGCAGTGCGGAGACACGACAGGCCGTTAGGGAGCAGTACTTC | CSAETRQAVREQYF
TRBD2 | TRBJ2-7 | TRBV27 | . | TGTGCCAGCAGTTTATTAATGGCTAGCGGGAGTCACATCCACGAGCAGTACTTC | CASSLLMASGSHIHEQYF
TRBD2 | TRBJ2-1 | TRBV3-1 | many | TGTGCCAGCAGCCATACTAGCGGGGTTTTCTACAATGAGCAGTTCTTC | CASSHTSGVFYNEQFF